This note documents a single T cell receptor (beta chain) sequence. The participants were between roughly 18 and 100 years old and came from some 23 US areas. Cohort assignment relied on participant-reported clinical history. The table came from immunoSEQ multiplex PCR; TCRdb's copy has only in-frame clones and leaves some out. Of fewer than 300,000 clones listed, approximately 90% are singletons. CDR3 length: 15 residues. V dropped 9 bases and J dropped 0 bases, with 17 bases sitting between them. Per the germline V gene, CDR1 is MNHEY and CDR2 is SVGAGI. This record belongs to a study of blood T cell repertoires in COVID-19. About the study: The United States, Italy and Spain were the sources of the acute and convalescent COVID-19 samples.

The clonotype originates from a woman in her thirties who had recovered from COVID-19. The sample consisted of PBMCs or T cells enriched from blood (not recorded which). This chain joins TRBV6-5 and TRBJ1-1; D possibly corresponds to TRBD1 (5 bases). CDR3: CASESGSQLNTEAFF. The CDR3 nucleotides read TGTGCCAGTGAGTCAGGGTCCCAGTTGAACACTGAAGCTTTCTTT.